This record covers a single TCR beta chain. Antigen unknown. Assay: immunoSEQ multiplex PCR; the TCRdb copy retains only in-frame clones and omits some. The sample lists some 120,000 clones, about 93% occurring once. The trim removed 5 bases at V and 2 bases at J, leaving 5 bases unmatched. Germline V lookup: CDR1 LNHDA, CDR2 SQIVND (reference sequence). The CDR3 loop spans 15 amino acids. Thymic resections from corrective heart surgery supplied the tissue. Having surgery to correct congenital heart defects, healthy Finnish infants acted as the donors. The data derive from a study of human thymus T cells. Broader study findings: Thymic and blood repertoires seemed to favor certain V and J genes.

Input material: thymus tissue. This receptor was identified in a boy in the first two years of life with a congenital heart defect but otherwise immunologically healthy. The chain joins TRBV19 to TRBJ2-3, with 9 bases aligning to TRBD1. The CDR3 DNA sequence: TGTGCCAGTAGTCCCGACAGGGGGTCCACAGATACGCAGTATTTT. Protein product: CASSPDRGSTDTQYF.